This TCR beta chain was captured in a study of shared clonotypes between healthy human individuals. This table comes from immunoSEQ multiplex PCR, and its TCRdb copy is limited to in-frame clones, with some not included. This sample has 1,400,000 or so clones, with 98% to 99% found just once. Study conclusions and caveats: Estimated clonotype richness was generally higher in naive than memory subsets. Apart from blood, nothing was sampled; tissue repertoires likely differ.

To note about this clone: The antigen is undetermined.

Source material: naive CD4+ T cells sorted from blood. Subset denoted: CD45RA+ positively selected. This TCR was recovered from a man aged 25 to 40 in good health.

The CDR3 spells CASSIPHGNTEAFF. DNA for the CDR3: TGTGCCAGTAGTATTCCCCACGGGAACACTGAAGCTTTCTTT. The V gene is TRBV19, the J gene TRBJ1-1; D call uncertain. Trimming pared 3 bases from V and 1 base from J, leaving 9 bases between. Germline-derived CDR1 and CDR2 are LNHDA and SQIVND (reference sequence). The CDR3 totals 14 residues.